This TCR beta chain was observed in a study of regulatory T cells in long-lasting Graves disease. This clonotype was seen at least ten times. This sample's time point: persistent/refractory GD, antithyroid drugs over 5 years with positive TRAb. PBMCs were the source of the RNA used for TCR sequencing. Criteria from the American Thyroid Association guidelines were applied to diagnose Graves' disease. Around 9 milliliters of peripheral blood were drawn into EDTA tubes. Arm-PCR of CDR3 regions and iRepertoire HTBI primers were the basis on which TCR beta libraries were built. TCRdb re-called the multiplex PCR reads through MiXCR, storing one row per CDR3 protein. This table holds a few hundred thousand distinct CDR3 sequences, less than 30% found once. Trimming shortened V by 1 base and J by 11 bases, and 14 bases separated the two germline ends. Germline V gene data show CDR1 as SNHLY and CDR2 as FYNNEI. The CDR3 has 13 amino acids.

V and J are TRBV2 and TRBJ1-1; a possible D gene is TRBD1 (5 bases). The clonotype originates from a woman in her 40s with Graves disease. The sample consisted of peripheral blood mononuclear cells (PBMCs), taken when the disease was refractory, from a patient treated with antithyroid drugs. In nucleotides, the CDR3 is TGTGCCAGCAGTGAAGAAACCCTGGAGGGGGCTTTCTTT. Translation: CASSEETLEGAFF.